The 6 T cell receptor beta chains below all came from one sample that was sequenced in a study of PD-1 blockade in classical Hodgkin lymphoma. TCRdb keeps only in-frame clones here, not all; method: immunoSEQ multiplex PCR. The data show some 62,000 clones, about nine tenths seen once. With no exception, relapse followed autologous stem cell transplantation in all patients, and brentuximab vedotin exposure varied. The sequencing here drew on peripheral blood mononuclear cells (PBMCs), taken at baseline. These receptors were collected from a human donor with classical Hodgkin lymphoma.

The chain carries TRBV7-8 and TRBJ2-1; unclear D gene. Trimming cost V 5 bases and J 0 bases, with 14 bases left between them. Germline assignment: CDR1 SGHVS and CDR2 FQNEAQ. The length of the CDR3 is 16 residues. The CDR3 is CASSPYGPRSYNEQFF. CDR3 in DNA: TGTGCCAGCAGCCCCTATGGGCCTCGCTCCTACAATGAGCAGTTCTTC.

This clone was seen at least ten times. Other DNA sequences in this sample translate to the same CDR3. The chain recombines TRBV4-3 with TRBJ1-2; the D gene is possibly TRBD1 (5 bases). The CDR3 length is 13 residues. V lost 1 base, J lost 4 bases, and 7 bases lay in between. From germline, CDR1 is LGHNA and CDR2 YSLEER. CDR3 coding DNA: TGCGCCAGCAGCCAAGGGGGCGGCTATGGCTACACCTTC. Encoded protein: CASSQGGGYGYTF.

The chain employs TRBV4-3 and TRBJ2-5; weak D call: TRBD2 (5 bases). Germline CDR1 and CDR2: LGHNA and YSLEER. The CDR3 has 14 amino acids. Trimming shortened V by 4 bases and J by 5 bases, and 14 bases separated the two germline ends. Written as DNA, the CDR3 is TGCGCCAGCAGCCTTTCAGGATCGGGGGAGACCCAGTACTTC. Its protein is CASSLSGSGETQYF.

The gene calls are TRBV4-2 and TRBJ2-1, with a possible D match to TRBD2 (6 bases). Germline assignment: CDR1 LGHNA and CDR2 YNFKEQ. V lost 2 bases and J 8 bases, leaving 13 bases between the germline ends. There are 14 residues in the CDR3. The CDR3 spells CASSQPRRDYEQFF. The CDR3 nucleotides read TGTGCCAGCAGCCAACCTAGAAGGGACTATGAGCAGTTCTTC.

This chain connects TRBV5-4 to TRBJ1-5, with D possibly TRBD1 on 5 matching bases. CDR1 and CDR2 from the germline V gene are SGHNT and YYREEE (reference sequence). Trimming took 2 bases from V and 2 from J, leaving 8 bases between them. This CDR3 is built from 14 residues. In DNA, the CDR3 is TGTGCCAGCAGCTTAGACAGAGGCAATCAGCCCCAGCATTTT. As protein: CASSLDRGNQPQHF.

The rearrangement joins TRBV4-2 to TRBJ1-1, with 9 bases that match TRBD1. After removal of 5 bases from V and 1 base from J, the junction contained 5 bases not matched to a gene. The CDR3 runs 15 residues. Germline CDR1 is LGHNA and CDR2 is YNFKEQ. Written as DNA, the CDR3 is TGTGCCAGCAGCAGGACAGGGGCGGAGAACACTGAAGCTTTCTTT. Translation gives CASSRTGAENTEAFF.